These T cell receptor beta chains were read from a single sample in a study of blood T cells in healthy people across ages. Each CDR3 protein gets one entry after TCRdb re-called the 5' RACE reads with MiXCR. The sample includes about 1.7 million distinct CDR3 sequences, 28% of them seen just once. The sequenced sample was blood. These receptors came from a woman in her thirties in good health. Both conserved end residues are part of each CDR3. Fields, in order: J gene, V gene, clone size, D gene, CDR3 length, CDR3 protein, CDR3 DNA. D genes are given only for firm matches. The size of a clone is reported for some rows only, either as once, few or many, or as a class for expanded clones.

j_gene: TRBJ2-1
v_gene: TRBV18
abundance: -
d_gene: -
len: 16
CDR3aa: CVSSPFSGPLVNEQFF
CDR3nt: TGTGTCAGCTCACCCTTCTCGGGACCCCTGGTCAATGAGCAGTTCTTC

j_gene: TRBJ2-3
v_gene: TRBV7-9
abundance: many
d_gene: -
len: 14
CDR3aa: CASSFVEFTDTQYF
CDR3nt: TGTGCCAGCAGCTTCGTCGAGTTCACAGATACGCAGTATTTT

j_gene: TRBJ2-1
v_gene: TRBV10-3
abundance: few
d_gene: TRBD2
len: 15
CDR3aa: CAISESTSGALEQFF
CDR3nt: TGTGCCATCAGTGAGTCGACTAGCGGGGCTCTTGAGCAGTTCTTC

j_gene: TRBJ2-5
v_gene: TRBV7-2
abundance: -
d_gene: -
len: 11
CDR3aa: CASSLGWTQYF
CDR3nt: TGTGCCAGCAGCTTAGGTTGGACCCAGTACTTC

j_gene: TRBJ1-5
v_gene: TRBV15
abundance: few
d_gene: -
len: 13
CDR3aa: CATSHRVDQPQHF
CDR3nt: TGTGCCACCAGCCACAGGGTCGATCAGCCCCAGCATTTT

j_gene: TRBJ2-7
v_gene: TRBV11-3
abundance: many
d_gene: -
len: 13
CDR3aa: CASSPLEGGEQYF
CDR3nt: TGTGCCAGCAGTCCTCTTGAGGGTGGCGAGCAGTACTTC

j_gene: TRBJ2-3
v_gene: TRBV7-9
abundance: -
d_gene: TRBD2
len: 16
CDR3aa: CASSFLKAGDADTQYF
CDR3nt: TGTGCCAGCAGCTTCTTGAAAGCGGGGGACGCAGATACGCAGTATTTT

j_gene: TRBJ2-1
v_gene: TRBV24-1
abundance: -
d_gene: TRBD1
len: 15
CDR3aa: CATSDSGQVPNEQFF
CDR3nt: TGTGCCACCAGTGATTCAGGACAGGTCCCGAATGAGCAGTTCTTC

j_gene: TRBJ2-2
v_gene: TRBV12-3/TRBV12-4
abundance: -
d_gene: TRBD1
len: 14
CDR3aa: CASRGTGVTGELFF
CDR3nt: TGTGCCAGCAGAGGGACAGGGGTCACCGGGGAGCTGTTTTTT

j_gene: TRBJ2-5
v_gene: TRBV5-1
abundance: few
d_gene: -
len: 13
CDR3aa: CASSRGGMETQYF
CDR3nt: TGCGCCAGCAGCCGAGGGGGAATGGAGACCCAGTACTTC

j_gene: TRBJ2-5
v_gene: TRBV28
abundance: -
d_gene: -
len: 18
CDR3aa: CASSSQLRDGPVQETQYF
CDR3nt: TGTGCCAGCAGTTCCCAGCTAAGGGACGGGCCGGTTCAAGAGACCCAGTACTTC

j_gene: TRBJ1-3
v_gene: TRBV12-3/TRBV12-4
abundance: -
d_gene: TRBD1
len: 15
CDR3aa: CASRPRTGSGNTIYF
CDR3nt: TGTGCCAGCCGTCCCCGGACAGGCTCTGGAAACACCATATATTTT

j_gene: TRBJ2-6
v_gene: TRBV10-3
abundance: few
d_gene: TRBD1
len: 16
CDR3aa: CAISLTGVDGANVLTF
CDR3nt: TGTGCCATCAGCCTCACAGGGGTTGATGGGGCCAACGTCCTGACTTTC

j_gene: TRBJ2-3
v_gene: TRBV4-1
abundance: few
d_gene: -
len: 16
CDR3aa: CASSRRWGTSTDTQYF
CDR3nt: TGCGCCAGCAGCCGACGATGGGGCACGAGCACAGATACGCAGTATTTT